These 27 T cell receptor beta chains came from one sample sequenced in a study of blood T cells in healthy people across ages. Next came a second PCR, run for about 7 to 12 cycles, which used a sample-barcoded 5' primer along with a J-beta primer mix. TCRdb redid the calling of the 5' RACE reads with MiXCR, one entry per CDR3 protein. The data hold about 780,000 distinct CDR3 sequences, with 20% to 30% observed a single time. These data were also filed under a second study, of T cells of mothers and their children.

Sequencing used blood. These receptors originate from a boy between 10 and 17 years old in good health.

This clonotype was seen a few times. V and J are TRBV30 and TRBJ2-5, with a weak D call TRBD2 (5 bases). The better agreement between TRBJ2-1 and the DNA end casts doubt on the J call. CDR3 length: 14 residues. Germline V gene data show CDR1 as GTSNPN and CDR2 as SVGIG (reference sequence). CDR3 residues: CAWSVYGVFNEQFF. CDR3 DNA sequence: TGTGCCTGGAGTGTATACGGGGTCTTCAATGAGCAGTTCTTC.

V and J are TRBV3-1 and TRBJ1-2, with 7 bases identical to TRBD1. With V trimmed by 3 bases and J by 5 bases, 12 bases remained unmatched. Germline V gives CDR1 LGHDT, CDR2 YNNKEL (reference sequence). This CDR3 spans 16 amino acids. Here the CDR3 DNA reads TGTGCCAGCAGCCACCTCGACAGGGCAGAGGGGTATGGCTACACCTTC. Translated, it gives CASSHLDRAEGYGYTF.

In this sample, this clonotype turned up a few times. The chain joins TRBV28 to TRBJ2-1; 8 nucleotides agree with TRBD1. Trimming at V came to 7 bases and at J to 8 bases, leaving 10 bases not matched to a gene. The CDR3 runs 14 residues. The germline gives CDR1 MDHEN, CDR2 SYDVKM. CDR3 sequence: CASTRQGAWDEQFF. The CDR3 nucleotides are TGTGCCAGCACACGGCAGGGGGCTTGGGATGAGCAGTTCTTC.

J is TRBJ1-5 and V is TRBV10-3; 7 bases fit TRBD1. The CDR3 consists of 16 residues. Losses at the gene ends were 3 bases for V and 3 bases for J; bases not matched to a gene: 8. Germline-derived CDR1 and CDR2 are ENHRY and SYGVKD. The CDR3: CAISEEGGANNQPQHF. The CDR3 coding sequence is TGTGCCATCAGTGAAGAAGGGGGCGCGAACAATCAGCCCCAGCATTTT.

This clonotype has more than one count but fewer than ten. V and J are TRBV7-6 and TRBJ2-1; TRBD2 matches 13 bases. Trimming took 5 bases from V and 6 from J; bases not matched to a gene: 7. This CDR3 has 16 amino acids. Per germline, CDR1 SGHVS and CDR2 FNYEAQ. In nucleotides, the CDR3 is TGTGCCAGCAGCGCGAGGACTAGCGGGGGAGGCAATGAGCAGTTCTTC. Encoded protein: CASSARTSGGGNEQFF. Combining the CDR3 with reference TRBV7-6 and TRBJ2-1 gives the whole variable domain GAGVSQSPRYKVTKRGQDVALRCDPISGHVSLYWYRQALGQGPEFLTYFNYEAQQDKSGLPNDRFSAERPEGSISTLTIQRTEQRDSAMYRCASSARTSGGGNEQFFGPGTRLTVL.

A few counts support this clonotype. The V gene is TRBV6-5, the J gene TRBJ2-5; the D gene is possibly TRBD2 (5 bases). This CDR3 comprises 15 residues. Germline V gene data show CDR1 as MNHEY and CDR2 as SVGAGI. V lost 4 bases and J 7 bases, leaving 19 bases between the germline ends. Here the CDR3 reads CASSSAMAARGTQYF. The CDR3 DNA sequence: TGTGCCAGCAGTTCGGCTATGGCAGCTCGGGGGACCCAGTACTTC.

For the CDR3, the DNA is TGCAGTGCTAGCCCAGCCACCCGGGTCACGAACACTGAAGCTTTCTTT. Encoded protein: CSASPATRVTNTEAFF. This chain connects TRBV20-1 to TRBJ1-1; unclear D gene. The CDR3 spans 16 residues. Germline assignment: CDR1 DFQATT and CDR2 SNEGSKA (reference sequence). Trimming shortened V by 3 bases and J by 1 base, and 18 bases separated the two germline ends.

This clonotype was counted once. This rearrangement joins TRBV12-3 or TRBV12-4 to TRBJ1-2; D unclear. This CDR3 contains 15 residues. V was shortened by 4 bases and J by 3 bases, with 15 bases between the two germline ends. The CDR3 coding sequence is TGTGCCAGCAGTTCCTCGCCGGACGGTTACTATGGCTACACCTTC. This gives the protein CASSSSPDGYYGYTF.

Only a few counts were recorded for this clonotype. The genes are TRBV28 and TRBJ2-4, with a possible D match to TRBD1 (5 bases). Deletions cut 6 bases from V and 8 bases from J, with 20 bases between. CDR3 size: 15 residues. From germline, CDR1 is MDHEN and CDR2 SYDVKM. The CDR3 coding sequence is TGTGCCAGCAGCCGCCCGACAGCAGGTACGGACATTCAGTACTTC. Its translation is CASSRPTAGTDIQYF. Supplemented by reference TRBV28 and TRBJ2-4, the full variable domain reads DVKVTQSSRYLVKRTGEKVFLECVQDMDHENMFWYRQDPGLGLRLIYFSYDVKMKEKGDIPEGYSVSREKKERFSLILESASTNQTSMYLCASSRPTAGTDIQYFGAGTRLSVL.

A few counts support this clonotype. The chain carries TRBV3-1 and TRBJ2-1, with 14 bases aligning to TRBD2. The trim removed 4 bases at V and 4 bases at J, leaving 3 bases unmatched. Germline lookup yields CDR1 LGHDT and CDR2 YNNKEL (reference sequence). The length of the CDR3 is 16 residues. CDR3 sequence: CASSRTSGGIYNEQFF. The CDR3 nucleotides are TGTGCCAGCAGCCGGACTAGCGGGGGGATTTACAATGAGCAGTTCTTC.

V is TRBV20-1 and J is TRBJ2-4; TRBD1 might be the D (6 bases). CDR1 and CDR2 from the germline V gene are DFQATT and SNEGSKA (reference sequence). The V end was cut by 8 bases, the J end by 1 base, with 18 bases between. The CDR3 runs to 15 residues. Written as DNA, the CDR3 is TGCAGTCTACAGGGCTCGGGTCTGGCCAAAAACATTCAGTACTTC. Translated, it gives CSLQGSGLAKNIQYF.

The chain combines TRBV11-1 with TRBJ1-2; D remains ambiguous. V was cut by 1 base and J by 4 bases, with 10 bases left in between. The CDR3 has 14 residues. Germline loops: CDR1 SGHAT, CDR2 FQDESV (reference sequence). In DNA, the CDR3 is TGTGCCAGCAGCTTAGTAGACAACCTCTATGGCTACACCTTC. It is translated as CASSLVDNLYGYTF.

This chain connects TRBV20-1 to TRBJ1-4; TRBD1 matches 9 bases. CDR1 is DFQATT, CDR2 SNEGSKA, per germline (reference sequence). This CDR3 region has 15 residues. Trimming cost V 0 bases and J 8 bases; bases outside gene matches: 7. CDR3 in amino acids: CSARDGTGNGEKLFF. CDR3 nucleotide sequence: TGCAGTGCTAGAGACGGGACAGGGAACGGGGAAAAACTGTTTTTT.

The chain joins TRBV11-1 to TRBJ2-5; 8 bases align to TRBD2. TRBJ2-1 matches the DNA end more closely, so the J call is doubtful. Germline-derived CDR1 and CDR2 are SGHAT and FQDESV (reference sequence). The CDR3 spans 13 residues. The CDR3 DNA follows: TGTGCCAGCAGCCTGCGGGGGGCGGATGAGCAGTTCTTC. Protein sequence: CASSLRGADEQFF.

This clonotype was picked up a small number of times. The rearrangement uses TRBV2 and TRBJ2-2; D unclear. The CDR3 sequence is 14 residues long. Trimming removed 2 bases at V and 7 bases at J, with 11 bases between. The germline CDR1 and CDR2 sequences are SNHLY and FYNNEI. The CDR3 loop reads CASSESGVDGELFF. The CDR3 coding sequence is TGTGCCAGCAGTGAAAGTGGGGTGGACGGGGAGCTGTTTTTT.

This clonotype has only a few counts. The CDR3 reads CASSLMTYEETQYF. CDR3 DNA sequence: TGTGCCAGCAGCTTGATGACTTATGAGGAGACCCAGTACTTC. This chain connects TRBV5-5 to TRBJ2-5; D gene ambiguous. The V gene's germline CDR1 is SGHKS and CDR2 YYEKEE (reference sequence). V was pared by 1 base and J by 5 bases, with 12 bases between. The CDR3 is made up of 14 amino acids.

The sample holds one count of this clonotype. The J gene is TRBJ2-1, the V gene TRBV20-1; a weak D match, TRBD1 (5 bases). CDR3 size: 13 residues. Deletions cut 5 bases from V and 2 bases from J, with 10 bases between. Germline V gene sequence: CDR1 DFQATT, CDR2 SNEGSKA (reference sequence). The CDR3 loop is CSAETDTYNEQFF. The CDR3 DNA follows: TGCAGTGCTGAGACAGACACCTACAATGAGCAGTTCTTC.

V is TRBV2 and J is TRBJ1-3; 7 bases map to TRBD1. Germline V gene sequence: CDR1 SNHLY, CDR2 FYNNEI. The CDR3 loop spans 18 amino acids. The V segment lost 8 bases and the J segment 0 bases; nucleotides outside the gene matches: 16. The CDR3 DNA sequence: TGTGCCAGCGACGGGACAGCGCGGCCCCAGAGCTCTGGAAACACCATATATTTT. Its translation is CASDGTARPQSSGNTIYF.

This sequence joins TRBV4-2 and TRBJ2-5, with unresolved D. Trimming stripped 4 bases from V and 4 bases from J, with 19 bases between. The CDR3 has 16 amino acids. Per germline, CDR1 LGHNA and CDR2 YNFKEQ. The CDR3 DNA sequence: TGTGCCAGCAGCCCGCGCGGCTTAAAAAGAACAGAGACCCAGTACTTC. Protein sequence: CASSPRGLKRTETQYF.

J is TRBJ2-3 and V is TRBV27; 9 nucleotides agree with TRBD2. Germline V gene sequence: CDR1 MNHEY, CDR2 SMNVEV (reference sequence). V dropped 11 bases and J dropped 5; count of bases not matched to a gene: 11. There are 14 residues in the CDR3. The CDR3 DNA is TGTGCCTGTTTGGGCGGGGGGGCAGGAGATACGCAGTATTTT. Its protein is CACLGGGAGDTQYF.

The chain joins TRBV4-1 to TRBJ2-7, with unresolved D. The germline gives CDR1 MGHRA, CDR2 YSYEKL. Trimming stripped 1 base from V and 3 bases from J, with 10 bases between. This CDR3 comprises 14 residues. DNA for the CDR3: TGCGCCAGCAGCCAAGGTAACGGAAACTACGAGCAGTACTTC. It specifies CASSQGNGNYEQYF.

V and J are TRBV20-1 and TRBJ1-2; 8 bases line up with TRBD1. With 1 base clipped from V and 5 bases from J, the junction kept 6 bases outside the gene matches. The CDR3 totals 14 residues. The V gene's germline CDR1 is DFQATT and CDR2 SNEGSKA (reference sequence). The CDR3, as DNA: TGCAGTGCTAGAGCTGAAGGACAGGGTTATGGCTACACCTTC. It translates to CSARAEGQGYGYTF.

The V call is TRBV6-5, the J call TRBJ2-3; a possible D gene is TRBD2 (5 bases). V was pared by 0 bases and J by 4 bases, with 14 bases between. Germline V gene data show CDR1 as MNHEY and CDR2 as SVGAGI. The CDR3 runs to 16 residues. The CDR3 region has the DNA TGTGCCAGCAGTTACTCGCCCTACAGTAGCGCAGATACGCAGTATTTT. It codes for CASSYSPYSSADTQYF.

This clonotype was observed a few times. The V and J genes are TRBV6-5 and TRBJ1-1, with 8 positions matching TRBD1. CDR3 length: 14 residues. The ends lost 8 bases at V and 5 bases at J; junction bases unmatched: 10. The germline CDR1 and CDR2 sequences are MNHEY and SVGAGI. The CDR3 DNA follows: TGTGCCAGCTTCGGGGGACAGGCCGTAACTGAAGCTTTCTTT. Its protein is CASFGGQAVTEAFF.

V usage is TRBV12-3 or TRBV12-4 and J usage is TRBJ2-7; D possibly matches TRBD1 or TRBD2 (5 bases each). This CDR3 contains 13 residues. V lost 5 bases and J 6 bases, leaving 14 bases between the germline ends. CDR3 DNA: TGTGCCAGCAGTGGGGGTGAGGGGCGCGAGCAGTACTTC. As protein: CASSGGEGREQYF.

This chain joins TRBV12-3 or TRBV12-4 and TRBJ2-5; 12 bases agree with TRBD2. CDR3 length: 15 residues. The V gene end was trimmed by 6 bases and the J gene end by 4 bases; junction bases not matched to a gene: 6. The DNA of the CDR3 is TGTGCCAGCAGGCTAGCGGGGGGGCCGGGAGAGACCCAGTACTTC. This encodes CASRLAGGPGETQYF.

This rearrangement joins TRBV30 to TRBJ2-1; D not resolved. Trimming removed 1 base from V and 2 bases from J, with 3 bases in between. Germline loops: CDR1 GTSNPN, CDR2 SVGIG (reference sequence). This CDR3 has 12 amino acids. CDR3 region: CAWSGTYNEQFF. The CDR3 nucleotides read TGTGCCTGGAGTGGAACCTACAATGAGCAGTTCTTC.